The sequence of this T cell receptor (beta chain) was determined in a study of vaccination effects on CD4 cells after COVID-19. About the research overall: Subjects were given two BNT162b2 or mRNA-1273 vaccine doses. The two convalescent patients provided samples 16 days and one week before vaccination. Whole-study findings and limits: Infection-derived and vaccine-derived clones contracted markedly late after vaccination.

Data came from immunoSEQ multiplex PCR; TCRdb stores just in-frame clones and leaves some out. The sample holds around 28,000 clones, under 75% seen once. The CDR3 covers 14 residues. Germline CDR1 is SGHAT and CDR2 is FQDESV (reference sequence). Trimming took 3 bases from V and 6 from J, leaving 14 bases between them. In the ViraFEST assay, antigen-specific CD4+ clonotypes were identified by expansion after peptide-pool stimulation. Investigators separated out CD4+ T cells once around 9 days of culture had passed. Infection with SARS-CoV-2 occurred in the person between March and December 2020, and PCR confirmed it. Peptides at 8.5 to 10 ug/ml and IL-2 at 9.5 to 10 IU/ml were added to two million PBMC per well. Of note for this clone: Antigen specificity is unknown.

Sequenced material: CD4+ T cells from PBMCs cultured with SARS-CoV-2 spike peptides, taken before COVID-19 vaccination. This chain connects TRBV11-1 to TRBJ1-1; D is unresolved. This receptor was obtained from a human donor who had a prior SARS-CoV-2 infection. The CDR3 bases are TGTGCCAGCAGCTTGTTTAGTTTTGGCTCTGAAGCTTTCTTT. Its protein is CASSLFSFGSEAFF.